The 10 T cell receptor beta chains given below trace back to one sample, sequenced in a study of brain metastases from non-small cell lung cancer. Data came from immunoSEQ multiplex PCR; TCRdb stores just in-frame clones and leaves some out. The sample has 1,500 to 2,000 clones, approximately 93% seen once. The sequencing sample was made of tissue from a brain metastasis. The receptors here all came from a donor aged 40 or older with non-small cell lung cancer.

The rearrangement uses TRBV9 and TRBJ2-1; a weak D match, TRBD2 (5 bases). The V end lost 4 bases, the J end lost 7 bases, and 18 bases lay between the germline ends. Germline V gives CDR1 SGDLS, CDR2 YYNGEE. This CDR3 has 15 amino acids. DNA for the CDR3: TGTGCCAGCAGCCCCGATTCTCTCAGAGGGAATGAGCAGTTCTTC. Translation: CASSPDSLRGNEQFF.

This sequence joins TRBV2 and TRBJ1-6; D remains ambiguous. The CDR3 consists of 16 residues. Germline CDR1 and CDR2: SNHLY and FYNNEI. V gave up 6 bases and J gave up 0 bases, with 12 bases separating them. This CDR3 is CASSERASSYNSPLHF. CDR3 nucleotide sequence: TGTGCCAGCAGCGAACGGGCGAGCTCCTATAATTCACCCCTCCACTTT.

The V call is TRBV10-3, the J call TRBJ2-7, with a possible D match to TRBD1 (8 bases). The CDR3 length is 14 residues. Germline CDR1 reads ENHRY; CDR2 reads SYGVKD. V shed 2 bases and J shed 7 bases, with 15 bases lying between them. This CDR3 is CAISEPGGQDEQYF. Written as DNA, the CDR3 is TGTGCCATCAGTGAGCCGGGGGGACAGGATGAGCAGTACTTC.

The chain joins TRBV19 to TRBJ1-1; TRBD1 aligns across 7 bases. Germline CDR1 LNHDA, CDR2 SQIVND (reference sequence). Trimming cost V 4 bases and J 3 bases; bases outside gene matches: 8. CDR3 size: 15 residues. CDR3 sequence: CASSTPGGLDTEAFF. DNA of the CDR3: TGTGCCAGTAGTACCCCAGGGGGGCTAGACACTGAAGCTTTCTTT.

The CDR3 DNA follows: TGTGCCAGCAGATCAACAGGTTCCTACGAGCAGTACTTC. It is translated as CASRSTGSYEQYF. This chain joins TRBV7-2 and TRBJ2-7; D might be TRBD1 (5 bases). Germline loops: CDR1 SGHTA, CDR2 FQGNSA. The CDR3 has 13 residues. Trimming removed 6 bases at V and 1 base at J, with 10 bases between.

J is TRBJ1-2 and V is TRBV12-3 or TRBV12-4, with no clear D. V was pared by 3 bases and J by 4 bases, with 9 bases between. The CDR3 sequence is 13 residues long. This CDR3 is CASSFVAAYGYTF. The CDR3 DNA follows: TGTGCCAGCAGTTTCGTAGCAGCCTATGGCTACACCTTC.

The chain joins TRBV19 to TRBJ1-3; no clear D gene. CDR1 LNHDA and CDR2 SQIVND come from the germline V gene (reference sequence). V shed 5 bases and J shed 4 bases, with 9 bases lying between them. CDR3 length equals 13 residues. This chain's CDR3 is CASSRGFGNTIYF. For the CDR3, the DNA is TGTGCCAGTAGTCGGGGTTTCGGAAACACCATATATTTT.

This chain uses TRBV18 with TRBJ2-6; no clear D. This CDR3 region has 13 residues. Trimming removed 3 bases from V and 0 bases from J, with 0 bases in between. CDR1 is KGHSH, CDR2 LQKENI, per germline. The CDR3 DNA reads as TGTGCCAGCTCACCCTCTGGGGCCAACGTCCTGACTTTC. As protein: CASSPSGANVLTF.

The rearrangement uses TRBV30 and TRBJ2-7; 8 bases match TRBD2. From germline, CDR1 is GTSNPN and CDR2 SVGIG (reference sequence). The CDR3 totals 13 residues. V lost 3 bases, J lost 7 bases, and 8 bases stayed unmatched. The CDR3 nucleotides read TGTGCCTGGAGCGGTCGGGGGGGCGGTGAGCAGTACTTC. Translated: CAWSGRGGGEQYF.

This clone occurred once. The chain links TRBV2 to TRBJ1-4, with D hard to call. The length of the CDR3 is 14 residues. Germline V gene sequence: CDR1 SNHLY, CDR2 FYNNEI. Trimming left V 6 bases short and J 4 bases short, with 12 bases between. The CDR3 is CASRPGGDNEKLFF. For the CDR3, the DNA is TGTGCCAGCAGGCCCGGTGGAGATAATGAAAAACTGTTTTTT. Filled out from reference TRBV2 and TRBJ1-4, the complete variable domain reads EPEVTQTPSHQVTQMGQEVILRCVPISNHLYFYWYRQILGQKVEFLVSFYNNEISEKSEIFDDQFSVERPDGSNFTLKIRSTKLEDSAMYFCASRPGGDNEKLFFGSGTQLSVL.